Following are 30 T cell receptor beta chains from one sample sequenced in a study of blood T cells in healthy people across ages (dated by TCRdb to 2015 to 2017). To prepare the library, 5' RACE was applied. TCRdb lists the instrument as Illumina HiSeq 2500. A second PCR of about 6 to 11 cycles was performed with a sample-barcoded 5' primer and a J-beta primer mix. The raw public data were reprocessed by TCRdb itself: fastp quality trimming at Q25, MiXCR clonotype calling, in-frame beta chains only. Rows matching on CDR3 protein sequence are summarized as one entry with the most common DNA and genes. The sample data list roughly 2 million distinct CDR3 sequences, and about 49% of these were observed just once. The ten top clones hold 2% to 2.5% of the sample. Input material: blood. The receptors were gathered from a middle-aged woman in good health.

This clonotype is a singleton in its sample. The V gene is TRBV4-2, the J gene TRBJ2-3; TRBD1 agrees at 9 bases. The CDR3 sequence is 18 residues long. V dropped 1 base and J dropped 3; count of bases not matched to a gene: 11. The germline CDR1 and CDR2 sequences are LGHNA and YNFKEQ. CDR3 DNA: TGTGCCAGCAGCCAAGGGGAGAACAGGGGGCTGAGGACAGATACGCAGTATTTT. Protein sequence: CASSQGENRGLRTDTQYF.

This chain links TRBV5-1 with TRBJ2-1, with D possibly being TRBD1 or TRBD2 (5 bases each). The V gene's germline CDR1 is SGHRS and CDR2 YFSETQ. The CDR3 covers 15 residues. V gave up 5 bases and J gave up 4 bases, with 16 bases separating them. CDR3 loop: CASRPPGRIYNEQFF. In nucleotides, the CDR3 is TGCGCCAGCAGGCCTCCGGGACGGATTTACAATGAGCAGTTCTTC.

The chain links TRBV20-1 to TRBJ1-4, with 7 bases aligning to TRBD1. Per germline, CDR1 DFQATT and CDR2 SNEGSKA (reference sequence). The CDR3 has 13 residues. V shed 5 bases, J shed 6 bases, and the junction held 6 bases outside the gene matches. CDR3 nucleotides: TGCAGTGCTGGACAAGACAGGGATGAAAAACTGTTTTTT. Its translation: CSAGQDRDEKLFF.

This chain joins TRBV7-2 and TRBJ2-3, with TRBD2 matching 10 bases. There are 15 residues in the CDR3. V dropped 5 bases and J dropped 7; count of bases not matched to a gene: 9. Germline V gene data show CDR1 as SGHTA and CDR2 as FQGNSA. The CDR3 DNA reads TGTGCCAGCAGCCCGACTAGCGGGCGACATCATACGCAGTATTTT. Amino acids: CASSPTSGRHHTQYF.

The chain employs TRBV4-3 and TRBJ2-3, with D maybe TRBD1 (6 bases). V shed 4 bases and J shed 4 bases, with 18 bases lying between them. The CDR3 is made up of 16 amino acids. Germline V gene data show CDR1 as LGHNA and CDR2 as YSLEER. CDR3 amino acids: CASSPGTLLVPDTQYF. The CDR3 DNA follows: TGCGCCAGCAGCCCCGGGACACTCCTGGTCCCAGATACGCAGTATTTT.

This clonotype was recorded a few times. J is TRBJ2-3 and V is TRBV4-2; D possibly corresponds to TRBD2 (6 bases). In germline, CDR1 is LGHNA, CDR2 YNFKEQ. The CDR3 consists of 17 residues. V lost 1 base to trimming and J lost 6 bases, with 20 bases between them. Here the CDR3 DNA reads TGTGCCAGCAGCCAAGCCCCCCAGGCGGGGTCCTGGGATACGCAGTATTTT. It yields the protein CASSQAPQAGSWDTQYF.

This clonotype was observed many times. The J gene is TRBJ2-5, the V gene TRBV20-1; the D gene is possibly TRBD1 (5 bases). V lost 3 bases, J lost 5 bases, and 13 bases lay in between. Germline CDR1 is DFQATT and CDR2 is SNEGSKA (reference sequence). The length of the CDR3 is 13 residues. The CDR3 protein is CSASRQGGETQYF. The CDR3 nucleotides read TGCAGTGCTAGTCGGCAGGGTGGCGAGACCCAGTACTTC.

The chain carries TRBV5-1 and TRBJ2-1, with D uncertain. The CDR3 has 15 amino acids. CDR1 SGHRS and CDR2 YFSETQ come from the germline V gene. V was clipped by 2 bases and J by 5 bases, with 14 bases between them. In DNA, the CDR3 is TGCGCCAGCAGCTTCCGAGGTGAATTGGACAATGAGCAGTTCTTC. This gives the protein CASSFRGELDNEQFF.

The chain joins TRBV12-3 or TRBV12-4 to TRBJ2-3; no clear D. This CDR3 is built from 10 residues. V was cut by 6 bases and J by 6 bases, with 4 bases left in between. In DNA, the CDR3 is TGTGCCAGCAGAAGGGATACGCAGTATTTT. Translation: CASRRDTQYF.

This rearrangement joins TRBV4-1 to TRBJ1-5, with a tentative D call TRBD1 (5 bases). Per germline, CDR1 MGHRA and CDR2 YSYEKL. The V end was cut by 4 bases, the J end by 6 bases, with 22 bases between. The CDR3 length is 17 residues. The CDR3 loop reads CASSRTGTETFGQPQHF. CDR3 in DNA: TGCGCCAGCAGCCGAACCGGGACTGAGACTTTTGGTCAGCCCCAGCATTTT.

Concerning this clonotype itself: Germline and junction disagree at one end, which may indicate a read error. The chain carries TRBV4-2 and TRBJ1-2; D is unresolved. The CDR3 consists of 15 residues. Per the germline V gene, CDR1 is LGHNA and CDR2 is YNFKEQ. The chain's CDR3 is CASSLRTEANYGYTF. As DNA, the CDR3 is TGTGCCAGCAGCCTTCGGACGGAGGCTAACTACGGCTACACCTTC.

In nucleotides, the CDR3 is TGTGCCAGCAGCTTACCGAGACAGGGGATCTACGAGCAGTACTTC. Translation gives CASSLPRQGIYEQYF. This sequence joins TRBV7-2 and TRBJ2-4, with 8 bases matching TRBD1. The J call could be wrong; TRBJ2-7 is a better fit for the DNA end. CDR3 length equals 15 residues. Germline V gene data show CDR1 as SGHTA and CDR2 as FQGNSA.

A word on this clonotype: One end of the junction fails to match germline, which may point to a read error. The chain recombines TRBV29-1 with TRBJ2-3; 9 bases fit TRBD2. This CDR3 region has 13 residues. CDR1 and CDR2 from the germline V gene are SQVTM and ANQGSEA. CDR3 in amino acids: CGVLAGRGDTQYF. The DNA of the CDR3 is TGCGGCGTTCTAGCGGGGAGGGGAGATACGCAGTATTTT.

The chain has TRBV7-9 and TRBJ2-3, with a weak D call TRBD2 (6 bases). Trimming removed 6 bases at V and 2 bases at J, with 15 bases between. From germline, CDR1 is SEHNR and CDR2 FQNEAQ (reference sequence). The CDR3 consists of 15 residues. The CDR3 region is CASRGASGYTDTQYF. As DNA, the CDR3 is TGTGCCAGCAGAGGGGCGAGCGGGTACACAGATACGCAGTATTTT.

There are a few counts of this clonotype. V and J are TRBV28 and TRBJ2-5, with D possibly TRBD1 on 5 matching bases. In germline, CDR1 is MDHEN, CDR2 SYDVKM. The V end lost 6 bases, the J end lost 5 bases, and 10 bases lay between the germline ends. The CDR3 sequence is 12 residues long. The CDR3 bases are TGTGCCAGCAGAGTAAGGGGTGAGACCCAGTACTTC. Translating gives CASRVRGETQYF.

J is TRBJ2-5 and V is TRBV12-3 or TRBV12-4; TRBD1 might be the D (6 bases). Deletions cut 6 bases from V and 5 bases from J, with 13 bases between. CDR3 length: 13 residues. CDR3 coding DNA: TGTGCCAGCAGCACCACAGGGCACGAGACCCAGTACTTC. Its protein is CASSTTGHETQYF.

V usage is TRBV10-2 and J usage is TRBJ2-5; maybe TRBD2 (6 bases). Per the germline V gene, CDR1 is WSHSY and CDR2 is SAAADI. Trimming removed 0 bases at V and 4 bases at J, with 9 bases between. The CDR3 consists of 14 residues. CDR3 coding DNA: TGCGCCAGCAGTGAGTCGGAGGGTCTAGAGACCCAGTACTTC. Translation: CASSESEGLETQYF.

This clonotype was observed a handful of times. The CDR3 DNA is TGTGCCATCAGTGCGGGACTCCCAAGAAGCCACGAGCAGTACTTC. Translated: CAISAGLPRSHEQYF. The V gene is TRBV10-3, the J gene TRBJ2-7; D is perhaps TRBD2 (6 bases). The V gene lost 4 bases and the J gene lost 5 bases, with 18 bases spanning the gap. The CDR3 runs to 15 residues. Germline CDR1 reads ENHRY; CDR2 reads SYGVKD.

This clonotype was detected only a few times. The chain has TRBV9 and TRBJ2-1; 10 positions match TRBD1. V dropped 4 bases and J dropped 7; count of bases not matched to a gene: 11. This CDR3 has 16 residues. Germline-derived CDR1 and CDR2 are SGDLS and YYNGEE. The CDR3 protein is CASSFLGGGQGNEQFF. The CDR3 DNA reads as TGTGCCAGCAGCTTTCTAGGGGGGGGACAGGGGAATGAGCAGTTCTTC.

The chain links TRBV28 to TRBJ2-2, with D maybe TRBD2 (6 bases). Germline loops: CDR1 MDHEN, CDR2 SYDVKM. The ends were cut back, 4 bases at V and 6 bases at J, with 9 bases in the middle. The CDR3 is made up of 13 amino acids. For the CDR3, the DNA is TGTGCCAGCAGTTCCGGGGAGGCCGGGGAGCTGTTTTTT. Translated, it gives CASSSGEAGELFF.

The J gene is TRBJ1-6, the V gene TRBV7-2; perhaps TRBD1 as D (5 bases). The CDR3 is 15 amino acids. Trimming took 2 bases from V and 4 from J, leaving 9 bases between them. Germline V gene data show CDR1 as SGHTA and CDR2 as FQGNSA. The CDR3 DNA reads TGTGCCAGCAGCTTACAGGGACGTTATAATTCACCCCTCCACTTT. Encoded protein: CASSLQGRYNSPLHF.

This clonotype has a handful of counts. This chain links TRBV5-1 with TRBJ2-7; D perhaps matches TRBD2 (5 bases). The CDR3 spans 14 residues. Trimming left V 4 bases short and J 4 bases short, with 15 bases between. In germline, CDR1 is SGHRS, CDR2 YFSETQ. CDR3 sequence reads: CASSGSGAGYEQYF. DNA of the CDR3: TGCGCCAGCAGCGGGAGCGGAGCCGGGTACGAGCAGTACTTC.

This clonotype was found a few times. The chain links TRBV12-3 or TRBV12-4 to TRBJ2-3; TRBD2 agrees at 8 bases. Trimming removed 6 bases from V and 2 bases from J; junction bases left unmatched: 22. This CDR3 is built from 20 residues. CDR3 DNA: TGTGCCAGCAGCCTCCTACCCCCTGGCGGGGGGAAATTTATCACAGATACGCAGTATTTT. Protein product: CASSLLPPGGGKFITDTQYF.

The rearrangement uses TRBV5-6 and TRBJ2-7; 8 bases align to TRBD1. Trimming at V came to 5 bases and at J to 4 bases, leaving 11 bases not matched to a gene. Germline lookup yields CDR1 SGHDT and CDR2 YYEEEE. There are 15 residues in the CDR3. The CDR3 sequence is CASRYLGQAKYEQYF. The CDR3 DNA sequence: TGTGCCAGCAGGTACTTGGGACAGGCGAAATACGAGCAGTACTTC.

This clonotype was picked up one time. This rearrangement joins TRBV20-1 to TRBJ2-1; 12 bases match TRBD2. Trimming took 0 bases from V and 0 from J; bases not matched to a gene: 6. From germline, CDR1 is DFQATT and CDR2 SNEGSKA (reference sequence). The CDR3 has 18 amino acids. The CDR3 sequence is CSARETSGGLLSYNEQFF. Written as DNA, the CDR3 is TGCAGTGCTAGAGAGACTAGCGGGGGCCTACTCTCCTACAATGAGCAGTTCTTC.

The chain joins TRBV6-6 to TRBJ1-2; D is unresolved. The CDR3 is made up of 13 amino acids. Trimming cost V 5 bases and J 4 bases, with 11 bases left between them. Germline V gene sequence: CDR1 MNHNY, CDR2 SVGAGI (reference sequence). CDR3 sequence reads: CASSQTKLYGYTF. In DNA form, the CDR3 reads TGTGCCAGCAGTCAGACAAAGCTCTATGGCTACACCTTC.

J is TRBJ2-4 and V is TRBV4-1, with D possibly matching TRBD2 (6 bases). The J call may be wrong; the DNA end is better matched by TRBJ2-7. The CDR3 consists of 16 residues. Germline CDR1 and CDR2: MGHRA and YSYEKL. The DNA of the CDR3 is TGCGCCAGCAGCCATGATATCAGCGGGTTCTCCTACGAGCAGTACTTC. Residues: CASSHDISGFSYEQYF.

This clonotype has a handful of counts. The chain uses TRBV28 and TRBJ2-7; perhaps TRBD1 as D (5 bases). The CDR3 is made up of 12 amino acids. V lost 5 bases and J 7 bases, leaving 12 bases between the germline ends. Looked up from germline, CDR1 is MDHEN and CDR2 is SYDVKM. The CDR3 region has the DNA TGTGCCAGCAGTCAACGACAGCCAGAGCAGTACTTC. Protein product: CASSQRQPEQYF.

This chain links TRBV27 with TRBJ2-5; the D gene could be TRBD1 or TRBD2 (5 bases each). With the DNA end fitting TRBJ2-7 better, the J assignment may be wrong. This CDR3 has 14 amino acids. CDR1 is MNHEY and CDR2 is SMNVEV in the germline V gene (reference sequence). CDR3 loop: CASSQGLGVYEQYF. The DNA of the CDR3 is TGTGCCAGCAGTCAAGGGTTGGGGGTGTACGAGCAGTACTTC.

This clonotype showed up just a few times. V and J are TRBV25-1 and TRBJ2-1; 7 bases align to TRBD1. CDR1 is MGHDK and CDR2 is SYGVNS in the germline V gene. The length of the CDR3 is 15 residues. J lost 4 bases, V lost 1 base, and 4 bases had no gene match. The CDR3 sequence: CASSELGDRYNEQFF. For the CDR3, the DNA is TGTGCCAGCAGTGAATTAGGGGACAGATACAATGAGCAGTTCTTC.